This T cell receptor (beta chain) is from a study of identical twins. TCRdb processed the 5' RACE reads anew with MiXCR; each CDR3 protein has one entry. This repertoire shows some 97,000 distinct CDR3 sequences, 4.5% to 6.5% found once; its top ten account for about 12%. This clonotype came up many times. Its specificity is unknown. Study-level points and caveats: Fewer insertions characterized abundant cord blood beta clonotypes, whereas memory repertoires showed none.

Germline CDR1 is LNHDA and CDR2 is SQIVND (reference sequence). The CDR3 is 14 amino acids. V was pared by 9 bases and J by 3 bases, with 15 bases between. The TCR was taken from a woman aged 50 to 60 in good health. What was sequenced was memory T cells sorted from blood. The chain couples TRBV19 to TRBJ1-5; weak D call: TRBD1 (6 bases). CDR3 coding DNA: TGTGCCAGCTTGCTCGGGGGCCACAATCAGCCCCAGCATTTT. Its translation is CASLLGGHNQPQHF.